These 8 T cell receptor beta chains share one sample of origin, sequenced in a study of vaccination and CD4 T cells after COVID-19 (dated by TCRdb to 2022 to 2024). These receptors' antigens are unknown. The protocol used for the library was PCR. Sequencing relied on an Illumina iSeq 100. At the Johns Hopkins FTIC core, DNA from the cultured CD4+ T cells underwent TCR sequencing with the Oncomine TCR Beta short-read assay. TCRdb reran the public reads through fastp at Q25 and MiXCR, keeping productive beta chains. Duplicate CDR3 protein sequences are folded into a single record with the most common DNA and genes. The sample yields roughly 9,300 distinct CDR3 sequences; less than 75% were counted once. The ten largest make up roughly a quarter of the sample. Sample treatment or condition, as interpreted from the label and publication: roughly 11-day PBMC culture with coronavirus spike peptide pools or control peptides (ViraFEST assay).

Specimen: CD4+ T cells from blood, cultured in vitro. The receptors come from a human donor who had recovered from COVID-19.

The genes are TRBV20-1 and TRBJ2-3; 7 bases align to TRBD2. The CDR3 is made up of 15 amino acids. Trimming at V came to 3 bases and at J to 7 bases, leaving 13 bases not matched to a gene. Germline lookup yields CDR1 DFQATT and CDR2 SNEGSKA (reference sequence). The CDR3 coding sequence is TGCAGTGCTAGGTTGGGGGGGGGTAGTATATATACGCAGTATTTT. Protein product: CSARLGGGSIYTQYF.

The chain employs TRBV6-1 and TRBJ1-6; D remains ambiguous. Germline V gene lookup returns CDR1 MNHNS and CDR2 SASEGT. Between the trimmed V and J ends, which lost 6 bases and 10 bases, there was a span of 19 bases. The CDR3 has 15 amino acids. The CDR3 spells CASSPTLRSRSPLHF. The CDR3 coding sequence is TGTGCCAGCAGCCCGACGCTGAGGTCGCGGTCACCCCTCCACTTT.

The V gene is TRBV20-1, the J gene TRBJ1-2; D might be TRBD1 (5 bases). The CDR3 is made up of 11 amino acids. Trimming took off 3 bases at V and 5 bases at J, with 7 bases between the two ends. Per germline, CDR1 DFQATT and CDR2 SNEGSKA (reference sequence). CDR3 residues: CSASWGYGYTF. DNA for the CDR3: TGCAGTGCTAGTTGGGGGTATGGCTACACCTTC.

The chain carries TRBV20-1 and TRBJ2-3; TRBD2 aligns across 12 bases. From germline, CDR1 is DFQATT and CDR2 SNEGSKA (reference sequence). V shed 5 bases and J 3 bases; nucleotides not matched to a gene: 15. The CDR3 is 18 amino acids. The CDR3 DNA sequence: TGCAGTGCTGACGGGCTAGCGGGGGGGCCGTTGGAGACAGATACGCAGTATTTT. Amino acid sequence: CSADGLAGGPLETDTQYF.

By share of the sample, this clonotype is medium-sized. The chain is built from TRBV6-2 or TRBV6-3 and TRBJ1-5; D is perhaps TRBD1 (6 bases). From germline, CDR1 is MNHEY and CDR2 SVGEGT. Trimming shortened V by 6 bases and J by 3 bases, and 18 bases separated the two germline ends. The CDR3 length is 16 residues. The CDR3 spells CASRAGDIGFNQPQHF. The DNA for the CDR3 is TGTGCCAGCAGAGCCGGGGACATCGGATTCAATCAGCCCCAGCATTTT.

The V gene is TRBV6-1, the J gene TRBJ1-2, with D unresolved. V was shortened by 7 bases and J by 4 bases, with 13 bases between the two germline ends. Germline values: CDR1 MNHNS, CDR2 SASEGT. The CDR3 has 13 amino acids. The CDR3: CASKPEVVYGYTF. In DNA, the CDR3 is TGTGCCAGCAAACCGGAGGTGGTCTATGGCTACACCTTC.

The rearrangement uses TRBV28 and TRBJ2-5; 8 positions match TRBD2. Germline CDR1 is MDHEN and CDR2 is SYDVKM. The CDR3 is 15 amino acids. With 4 bases clipped from V and 4 bases from J, the junction kept 8 bases outside the gene matches. DNA of the CDR3: TGTGCCAGCAGTTCCCTCGGGGGGGGAAGAGAGACCCAGTACTTC. Translation: CASSSLGGGRETQYF. Together with reference TRBV28 and TRBJ2-5, the CDR3 gives the full variable domain: DVKVTQSSRYLVKRTGEKVFLECVQDMDHENMFWYRQDPGLGLRLIYFSYDVKMKEKGDIPEGYSVSREKKERFSLILESASTNQTSMYLCASSSLGGGRETQYFGPGTRLLVL.

The table lists this clonotype with a few counts. This chain uses TRBV5-1 with TRBJ2-3; 7 bases are a match to TRBD1. From germline, CDR1 is SGHRS and CDR2 YFSETQ. CDR3 size: 17 residues. The J segment lost 1 base and the V segment lost 3 bases, leaving 11 bases of the junction unmatched. CDR3 region: CASSSMGVGGRTDTQYF. The CDR3 nucleotides read TGCGCCAGCAGCTCCATGGGGGTAGGGGGCCGCACAGATACGCAGTATTTT.